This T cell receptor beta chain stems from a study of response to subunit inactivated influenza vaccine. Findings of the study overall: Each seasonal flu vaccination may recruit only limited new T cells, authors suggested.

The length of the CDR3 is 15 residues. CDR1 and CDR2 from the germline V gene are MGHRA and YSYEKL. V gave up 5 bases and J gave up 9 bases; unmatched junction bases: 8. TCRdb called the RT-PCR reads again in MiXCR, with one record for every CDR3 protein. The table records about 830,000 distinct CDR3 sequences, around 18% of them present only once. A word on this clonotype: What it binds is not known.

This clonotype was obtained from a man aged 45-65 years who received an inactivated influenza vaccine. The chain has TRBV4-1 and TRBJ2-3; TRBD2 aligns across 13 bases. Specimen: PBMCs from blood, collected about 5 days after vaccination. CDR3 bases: TGCGCCAGCAGCGGACTAGCGGGGGCCGCCGCCACGCAGTATTTT. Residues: CASSGLAGAAATQYF.